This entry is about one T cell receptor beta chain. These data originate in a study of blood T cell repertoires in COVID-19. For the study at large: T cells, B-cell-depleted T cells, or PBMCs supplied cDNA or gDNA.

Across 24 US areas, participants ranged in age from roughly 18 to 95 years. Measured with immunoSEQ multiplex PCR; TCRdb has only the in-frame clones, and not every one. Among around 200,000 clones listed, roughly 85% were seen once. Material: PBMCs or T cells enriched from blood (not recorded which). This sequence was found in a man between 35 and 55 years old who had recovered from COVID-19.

Written as DNA, the CDR3 is TGTGCCAGCAGTTCCCTTCTTGGGACAGGGGGCGATGGCTACACCTTC. Amino acid sequence: CASSSLLGTGGDGYTF. The V gene is TRBV27, the J gene TRBJ1-2; the match to TRBD1 covers 12 bases. Trimming took 4 bases from V and 6 from J; bases not matched to a gene: 9. Per germline, CDR1 MNHEY and CDR2 SMNVEV (reference sequence). The CDR3 loop spans 16 amino acids.